These 30 T cell receptor beta chains were sequenced from one sample in a study of blood T cell repertoires in COVID-19 (dated by TCRdb to about 2020). Library preparation was by the immunoSEQ multiplex PCR assay. The table comes from immuneACCESS by way of TCRdb, which keeps in-frame sequences with V and J called. Part of the clones is missing from these tables; in studies checked, under half for an unresolved V gene and the rest for unknown reasons. For this sample there are more than 300,000 clones; about 89% appear just once. Roughly 10% of the sample belongs to the ten largest clones. The sample taken for sequencing was peripheral blood. Receptors originate from a woman between 25 and 40 years old with COVID-19, enrolled during active disease.

J is TRBJ1-4 and V is TRBV15; 7 nucleotides agree with TRBD1. CDR1 and CDR2 (germline): LNHNV, YYDKDF (reference sequence). The V segment lost 4 bases and the J segment 1 base; nucleotides outside the gene matches: 3. This CDR3 has 15 amino acids. The CDR3 DNA sequence: TGTGCCACCAGCAAGGGACAGAGAACTAATGAAAAACTGTTTTTT. It encodes CATSKGQRTNEKLFF.

V gene TRBV4-1 combines with J gene TRBJ2-7; 8 positions agree with TRBD2. With V trimmed by 4 bases and J by 2 bases, 7 bases remained unmatched. The germline gives CDR1 MGHRA, CDR2 YSYEKL. The CDR3 is 15 amino acids. The CDR3 DNA follows: TGCGCCAGCAGCCGAGGACCGGGAGGGCCCTACGAGCAGTACTTC. Translation gives CASSRGPGGPYEQYF.

The chain joins TRBV6-6 to TRBJ2-2, with TRBD2 identical over 8 bases. Germline-derived CDR1 and CDR2 are MNHNY and SVGAGI (reference sequence). The CDR3 consists of 15 residues. Losses at the gene ends were 6 bases for V and 2 bases for J; bases not matched to a gene: 5. The CDR3 protein is CASRPGLVNTGELFF. CDR3 coding DNA: TGTGCCAGCAGGCCGGGACTAGTAAACACCGGGGAGCTGTTTTTT.

This clone was found once. The V gene is TRBV5-1, the J gene TRBJ2-5, with TRBD1 matching 7 bases. Per germline, CDR1 SGHRS and CDR2 YFSETQ. V was pared by 2 bases and J by 5 bases, with 6 bases of the junction left unmatched. The CDR3 has 14 residues. The CDR3 nucleotides read TGCGCCAGCAGCTTAGACAGGGTGGGGGAGACCCAGTACTTC. Protein sequence: CASSLDRVGETQYF.

This chain uses TRBV28 with TRBJ1-2; D is undetermined. This CDR3 has 12 amino acids. Trimming removed 9 bases at V and 2 bases at J, with 10 bases between. In germline, CDR1 is MDHEN, CDR2 SYDVKM. The CDR3 DNA follows: TGTGCCAGTAAACAATTAAACTATGGCTACACCTTC. Translation gives CASKQLNYGYTF.

This clone was observed a single time. This rearrangement joins TRBV7-2 to TRBJ1-2; D is unclear. Germline V lookup: CDR1 SGHTA, CDR2 FQGNSA. Trimming left V 5 bases short and J 7 bases short, with 11 bases between. The CDR3 is 12 amino acids. The CDR3 DNA follows: TGTGCCAGCAGCCCCCCCTCTCCTGGCTACACCTTC. Amino acid sequence: CASSPPSPGYTF. The whole variable domain, remainder taken from reference TRBV7-2 and TRBJ1-2, is GAGVSQSPSNKVTEKGKDVELRCDPISGHTALYWYRQSLGQGLEFLIYFQGNSAPDKSGLPSDRFSAERTGGSVSTLTIQRTQQEDSAVYLCASSPPSPGYTFGSGTRLTVV.

V usage is TRBV9 and J usage is TRBJ1-2, with D possibly being TRBD1 (5 bases). Looked up from germline, CDR1 is SGDLS and CDR2 is YYNGEE. V was clipped by 1 base and J by 8 bases, with 15 bases between them. This CDR3 is built from 14 residues. The CDR3 here is CASSVTDTLRGYTF. CDR3 nucleotide sequence: TGTGCCAGCAGCGTAACGGACACTCTCAGAGGCTACACCTTC.

The chain uses TRBV19 and TRBJ1-5; 9 bases align to TRBD1. The J segment lost 4 bases and the V segment lost 6 bases, leaving 10 bases of the junction unmatched. This CDR3 has 16 residues. Germline CDR1 and CDR2: LNHDA and SQIVND (reference sequence). The CDR3 nucleotides read TGTGCCAGTAGACTAACCCCGACAGGGGGTAATCAGCCCCAGCATTTT. Its protein product is CASRLTPTGGNQPQHF.

This chain links TRBV11-2 with TRBJ2-7, with 11 positions matching TRBD1. The CDR3 runs to 16 residues. Germline values: CDR1 SGHAT, CDR2 FQNNGV. V was clipped by 2 bases and J by 2 bases; unmatched bases: 5. The CDR3 loop is CASSLTSGQGAYEQYF. The CDR3 DNA is TGTGCCAGCAGCTTAACGTCGGGACAGGGGGCCTACGAGCAGTACTTC.

The V gene is TRBV5-1, the J gene TRBJ2-7; TRBD2 matches 9 bases. Trimming cost V 3 bases and J 0 bases; bases outside gene matches: 4. CDR1 SGHRS and CDR2 YFSETQ come from the germline V gene. The CDR3 loop spans 15 amino acids. The CDR3 protein is CASSSRAGGSYEQYF. The CDR3 bases are TGCGCCAGCAGCTCCCGAGCGGGAGGCTCCTACGAGCAGTACTTC.

This clone was counted a few times. This chain uses TRBV11-2 with TRBJ2-2; TRBD1 aligns across 7 bases. Germline V CDR1 and CDR2: SGHAT, FQNNGV. The CDR3 is made up of 13 amino acids. V gave up 4 bases and J gave up 5 bases; unmatched junction bases: 1. The CDR3 nucleotides are TGTGCCAGCAGCTGGGACAGTACCGGGGAGCTGTTTTTT. Translated, it gives CASSWDSTGELFF.

The J gene is TRBJ2-1, the V gene TRBV24-1; perhaps TRBD2 as D (6 bases). There are 15 residues in the CDR3. Germline V gives CDR1 KGHDR, CDR2 SFDVKD. V was clipped by 9 bases and J by 8 bases, with 22 bases between them. CDR3 in amino acids: CATGPGGAGGDEQFF. The CDR3 region has the DNA TGTGCCACCGGCCCAGGCGGGGCCGGAGGGGATGAGCAGTTCTTC.

V and J are TRBV7-2 and TRBJ2-5, with 9 bases aligning to TRBD1. This CDR3 is 15 amino acids long. With V trimmed by 4 bases and J by 5 bases, 8 bases remained unmatched. The germline gives CDR1 SGHTA, CDR2 FQGNSA. The CDR3 sequence: CASSYSGQGTETQYF. The CDR3 DNA sequence: TGTGCCAGCAGCTACTCCGGACAGGGGACTGAGACCCAGTACTTC.

The gene calls are TRBV7-2 and TRBJ2-3, with 12 bases identical to TRBD2. CDR3 length: 20 residues. The trim removed 0 bases at V and 1 base at J, leaving 11 bases unmatched. Germline values: CDR1 SGHTA, CDR2 FQGNSA. This CDR3 is CASSLAALAGGQRGTDTQYF. The CDR3 nucleotides read TGTGCCAGCAGCTTAGCTGCACTAGCGGGAGGTCAACGGGGCACAGATACGCAGTATTTT. Full variable domain (missing parts from reference TRBV7-2 and TRBJ2-3): GAGVSQSPSNKVTEKGKDVELRCDPISGHTALYWYRQSLGQGLEFLIYFQGNSAPDKSGLPSDRFSAERTGGSVSTLTIQRTQQEDSAVYLCASSLAALAGGQRGTDTQYFGPGTRLTVL.

V usage is TRBV21-1 and J usage is TRBJ2-5; the table's D gene call, TRBD2, was not cross checked with the DNA. TRBV21-1 is listed as a pseudogene. The CDR3 totals 16 residues. The CDR3 DNA follows: TGTGCCAGCAGCAAAGTTAAGGGACTGCCGAAAGAGACCCAGTACTTC. Translated, it gives CASSKVKGLPKETQYF.

The chain links TRBV10-3 to TRBJ1-2; 7 bases are a match to TRBD1. V was pared by 5 bases and J by 4 bases, with 4 bases of the junction left unmatched. There are 13 residues in the CDR3. The germline V gene has CDR1 ENHRY and CDR2 SYGVKD. The DNA of the CDR3 is TGTGCCATCAGTACAGGGGAGGCCTATGGCTACACCTTC. Encoded protein: CAISTGEAYGYTF.

The chain is built from TRBV28 and TRBJ1-2; 7 bases agree with TRBD1. CDR3 length: 13 amino acids. V shed 2 bases and J 8 bases; nucleotides not matched to a gene: 5. Per the germline V gene, CDR1 is MDHEN and CDR2 is SYDVKM. The CDR3 DNA sequence: TGTGCCAGCAGTTTAGTAGGGGGCCACGGCTACACCTTC. Translation gives CASSLVGGHGYTF.

This chain links TRBV18 with TRBJ2-7, with 12 bases identical to TRBD2. Per germline, CDR1 KGHSH and CDR2 LQKENI. This CDR3 comprises 15 residues. The ends lost 3 bases at V and 2 bases at J; junction bases unmatched: 2. CDR3 nucleotides: TGTGCCAGCTCACCTCTAGCGGGGGGGACCTACGAGCAGTACTTC. It specifies CASSPLAGGTYEQYF. Supplemented by reference TRBV18 and TRBJ2-7, the full variable domain reads NAGVMQNPRHLVRRRGQEARLRCSPMKGHSHVYWYRQLPEEGLKFMVYLQKENIIDESGMPKERFSAEFPKEGPSILRIQQVVRGDSAAYFCASSPLAGGTYEQYFGPGTRLTVT.

The gene calls are TRBV2 and TRBJ1-6; TRBD1 matches at 8 bases. The trim removed 4 bases at V and 7 bases at J, leaving 6 bases unmatched. Germline values: CDR1 SNHLY, CDR2 FYNNEI. CDR3 length: 15 residues. In DNA form, the CDR3 reads TGTGCCAGCAGTGGGACAGGGATAGGAAATTCACCCCTCCACTTT. Its translation is CASSGTGIGNSPLHF.

This chain connects TRBV9 to TRBJ2-1; 9 bases are a match to TRBD2. Unmatched junction bases numbered 5, after V lost 0 bases and J lost 10 bases. The CDR3 contains 14 residues. CDR1 and CDR2 (germline): SGDLS, YYNGEE. The DNA of the CDR3 is TGTGCCAGCAGCGTAGGAAGTCTAGCGGGAGAGCAGTTCTTC. Its translation is CASSVGSLAGEQFF.

The genes are TRBV3-1 (or the pseudogene TRBV3-2) and TRBJ2-1; the match to TRBD2 covers 9 bases. The CDR3 has 18 amino acids. Germline V gives CDR1 LGHDT, CDR2 YNNKEL (reference sequence). The trim removed 2 bases at V and 3 bases at J, leaving 11 bases unmatched. For the CDR3, the DNA is TGTGCCAGCAGCCAACGAAAAAACGGGACTAGCAGCTACAATGAGCAGTTCTTC. Protein sequence: CASSQRKNGTSSYNEQFF.

This chain joins TRBV5-4 and TRBJ2-2, with TRBD2 matching 10 bases. CDR3 size: 20 residues. Germline values: CDR1 SGHNT, CDR2 YYREEE (reference sequence). The V gene end was trimmed by 4 bases and the J gene end by 2 bases; junction bases not matched to a gene: 17. DNA of the CDR3: TGTGCCAGCAGCCCCCTCAGGGGGATAGCGGGAGGTCACAACACCGGGGAGCTGTTTTTT. This encodes CASSPLRGIAGGHNTGELFF.

This clone was observed a few times. This chain uses TRBV30 with TRBJ1-3; D uncertain. Trimming cost V 5 bases and J 0 bases, with 11 bases left between them. This CDR3 is built from 14 residues. Germline CDR1 is GTSNPN and CDR2 is SVGIG (reference sequence). In nucleotides, the CDR3 is TGTGCCTGGTTTGACTTCGGCTCTGGAAACACCATATATTTT. Residues: CAWFDFGSGNTIYF.

The chain is built from TRBV30 and TRBJ2-5, with TRBD1 matching 7 bases. Germline V CDR1 and CDR2: GTSNPN, SVGIG (reference sequence). The CDR3 is made up of 15 amino acids. The J segment lost 0 bases and the V segment lost 1 base, leaving 5 bases of the junction unmatched. The CDR3 region is CAWSALGGHQETQYF. In DNA, the CDR3 is TGTGCCTGGAGTGCCCTAGGGGGCCACCAAGAGACCCAGTACTTC. The full variable domain, with the rest looked up from reference TRBV30 and TRBJ2-5, is SQTIHQWPATLVQPVGSPLSLECTVEGTSNPNLYWYRQAAGRGLQLLFYSVGIGQISSEVPQNLSASRPQDRQFILSSKKLLLSDSGFYLCAWSALGGHQETQYFGPGTRLLVL.

This clone occurred a few times. The chain carries TRBV27 and TRBJ2-7; TRBD1 matches at 7 bases. CDR3 length: 14 amino acids. Trimming removed 4 bases from V and 0 bases from J; junction bases left unmatched: 3. CDR1 is MNHEY, CDR2 SMNVEV, per germline (reference sequence). CDR3 loop: CASSYRDSSYEQYF. The CDR3 nucleotides read TGTGCCAGCAGTTACCGGGACAGCTCCTACGAGCAGTACTTC.

The chain has TRBV6-5 and TRBJ1-2; 7 positions agree with TRBD1. The CDR3 length is 14 residues. The germline V gene has CDR1 MNHEY and CDR2 SVGAGI. Trimming at V came to 7 bases and at J to 2 bases, leaving 7 bases not matched to a gene. In DNA, the CDR3 is TGTGCCAGCACGGAGGGGGCGATAAACTATGGCTACACCTTC. It is translated as CASTEGAINYGYTF.

The CDR3 coding sequence is TGTGCCAGCAGCTTAGGGCGAGGCGGTAACTATGGCTACACCTTC. The encoded protein is CASSLGRGGNYGYTF. J is TRBJ1-2 and V is TRBV11-1; D remains ambiguous. Germline V lookup: CDR1 SGHAT, CDR2 FQDESV (reference sequence). This CDR3 region has 15 residues. Trimming removed 1 base from V and 1 base from J, with 10 bases in between. The entire variable domain, with the rest obtained from reference TRBV11-1 and TRBJ1-2, is as follows: EAEVAQSPRYKITEKSQAVAFWCDPISGHATLYWYRQILGQGPELLVQFQDESVVDDSQLPKDRFSAERLKGVDSTLKIQPAELGDSAMYLCASSLGRGGNYGYTFGSGTRLTVV.

The sample holds a few counts of this clone. The chain carries TRBV4-1 and TRBJ2-1; 8 nucleotides match TRBD2. CDR1 and CDR2 from the germline V gene are MGHRA and YSYEKL. V was pared by 0 bases and J by 4 bases, with 5 bases of the junction left unmatched. The CDR3 has 16 residues. The DNA for the CDR3 is TGCGCCAGCAGCCAAGAAGCAGCTAGCGGGTACAATGAGCAGTTCTTC. Its translation is CASSQEAASGYNEQFF.

The CDR3 sequence is CASPPGRGSSYNEQFF. The CDR3 bases are TGTGCCAGCCCCCCCGGCCGCGGGAGTTCCTACAATGAGCAGTTCTTC. J is TRBJ2-1 and V is TRBV28, with 7 bases aligning to TRBD2. This CDR3 contains 16 residues. Per germline, CDR1 MDHEN and CDR2 SYDVKM. With V trimmed by 8 bases and J by 1 base, 11 bases remained unmatched.

This chain links TRBV5-1 with TRBJ1-1, with 7 positions matching TRBD1. Germline V gene data show CDR1 as SGHRS and CDR2 as YFSETQ. This CDR3 region has 14 residues. Trimming removed 2 bases from V and 5 bases from J; junction bases left unmatched: 6. The CDR3 spells CASSFRGGRTEAFF. The CDR3 nucleotides are TGCGCCAGCAGCTTCAGAGGGGGCCGAACTGAAGCTTTCTTT.